Each of the 13 T cell receptor beta chains below was sequenced from the same sample in a study of blood T cells in healthy people across ages. PCR was performed a second time for roughly 7 to 11 cycles using a sample-barcoded 5' primer and a J-beta primer mix. TCRdb analysed the 5' RACE reads with MiXCR anew, one entry per CDR3 protein. The repertoire includes approximately 830,000 distinct CDR3 sequences, around two thirds of them detected once, and about 30% sits in the top ten. Sequenced material: blood. The receptors derive from a man aged 25-40 years in good health.

This clonotype was seen at least ten times. The rearrangement links TRBV4-3 to TRBJ1-2; possibly TRBD1 for D (5 bases). The CDR3 consists of 15 residues. V shed 0 bases and J shed 1 base, with 9 bases lying between them. The germline V gene encodes CDR1 LGHNA and CDR2 YSLEER. CDR3 residues: CASSQDGGFNYGYTF. The CDR3 nucleotides are TGCGCCAGCAGCCAAGATGGGGGATTTAACTATGGCTACACCTTC.

The chain combines TRBV10-3 with TRBJ2-3; TRBD1 might be the D (7 bases). The germline V gene encodes CDR1 ENHRY and CDR2 SYGVKD. V shed 10 bases and J shed 4 bases, with 18 bases lying between them. CDR3 length: 14 residues. This CDR3 is CATERGQGADTQYF. The CDR3 nucleotides are TGTGCCACCGAACGGGGGCAGGGGGCAGATACGCAGTATTTT.

J is TRBJ2-1 and V is TRBV4-2; TRBD2 matches 7 bases. This CDR3 is 16 amino acids long. Germline V gene sequence: CDR1 LGHNA, CDR2 YNFKEQ. The ends lost 1 base at V and 7 bases at J; junction bases unmatched: 10. The CDR3 here is CASSQVFGGGGNEQFF. In DNA form, the CDR3 reads TGTGCCAGCAGCCAAGTCTTCGGTGGGGGGGGGAATGAGCAGTTCTTC.

The rearrangement uses TRBV4-1 and TRBJ2-1; 8 nucleotides line up with TRBD2. The length of the CDR3 is 13 residues. V lost 8 bases to trimming and J lost 12 bases; unmatched junction nucleotides: 12. Germline V CDR1 and CDR2: MGHRA, YSYEKL. The CDR3 here is CASQGKVAGMQFF. DNA of the CDR3: TGCGCCAGCCAGGGTAAGGTAGCGGGGATGCAGTTCTTC.

The CDR3 loop reads CAISEGRNEQFF. CDR3 coding DNA: TGTGCCATCAGTGAGGGACGGAATGAGCAGTTCTTC. The chain recombines TRBV10-3 with TRBJ2-1; no reliable D call. The CDR3 is 12 residues long. Germline V gene sequence: CDR1 ENHRY, CDR2 SYGVKD. V dropped 2 bases and J dropped 7 bases, with 6 bases sitting between them.

J is TRBJ1-1 and V is TRBV7-2, with TRBD1 as a possible D gene (5 bases). V gave up 5 bases and J gave up 4 bases, with 11 bases separating them. Germline lookup yields CDR1 SGHTA and CDR2 FQGNSA. This CDR3 has 13 residues. CDR3 protein: CASSVREGTEAFF. DNA of the CDR3: TGTGCCAGCAGCGTCAGGGAGGGCACTGAAGCTTTCTTT.

The V and J genes are TRBV20-1 and TRBJ2-1, with unresolved D. This CDR3 is built from 10 residues. V was pared by 1 base and J by 8 bases, with 3 bases between. CDR1 and CDR2 (germline): DFQATT, SNEGSKA (reference sequence). The CDR3 bases are TGCAGTGCTAGAGCCTATGAGCAGTTCTTC. Residues: CSARAYEQFF.

The V call is TRBV20-1, the J call TRBJ2-1; TRBD1 agrees at 9 bases. The V gene's germline CDR1 is DFQATT and CDR2 SNEGSKA (reference sequence). The length of the CDR3 is 17 residues. V trimming: 4 bases; J trimming: 8 bases; junction bases outside the gene matches: 18. Written as DNA, the CDR3 is TGCAGTGCTACCTCGACCGTCCGGGACAGGGTGATCGATGAGCAGTTCTTC. This encodes CSATSTVRDRVIDEQFF.

The rearrangement links TRBV2 to TRBJ2-1; 9 bases map to TRBD1. Germline V lookup: CDR1 SNHLY, CDR2 FYNNEI. V gave up 8 bases and J gave up 7 bases; unmatched junction bases: 9. This CDR3 spans 14 amino acids. The CDR3 loop reads CASSRQGDRNEQFF. CDR3 DNA sequence: TGTGCCAGCTCCCGACAGGGGGATCGAAATGAGCAGTTCTTC.

This chain connects TRBV6-1 to TRBJ2-1, with a tentative D call TRBD1 (5 bases). CDR3 length equals 13 residues. Trimming took 4 bases from V and 7 from J, leaving 11 bases between them. Germline V gene lookup returns CDR1 MNHNS and CDR2 SASEGT. CDR3 in amino acids: CASSGIQGNEQFF. In DNA form, the CDR3 reads TGTGCCAGCAGTGGCATTCAGGGAAATGAGCAGTTCTTC.

The chain links TRBV6-6 to TRBJ2-3, with 8 bases lining up with TRBD2. Germline assignment: CDR1 MNHNY and CDR2 SVGAGI (reference sequence). V lost 6 bases, J lost 4 bases, and 9 bases stayed unmatched. The CDR3 extends over 15 amino acids. CDR3 amino acids: CASSRRGGGADTQYF. The CDR3, as DNA: TGTGCCAGCAGCCGACGGGGGGGCGGCGCAGATACGCAGTATTTT.

This rearrangement joins TRBV6-2 or TRBV6-3 to TRBJ1-2; no reliable D call. Germline lookup yields CDR1 MNHEY and CDR2 SVGEGT. This CDR3 contains 12 residues. Deletions cut 7 bases from V and 5 bases from J, with 11 bases between. CDR3 residues: CASIDWEYGYTF. The CDR3 nucleotides are TGTGCCAGCATCGACTGGGAGTATGGCTACACCTTC.

This rearrangement joins TRBV13 to TRBJ2-3, with 8 nucleotides matching TRBD2. The junction had 7 bases not matched to a gene; V was cut back by 5 bases and J by 0 bases. Germline lookup yields CDR1 PRHDT and CDR2 FYEKMQ (reference sequence). The CDR3 totals 16 residues. CDR3 DNA sequence: TGTGCCAGCAGCCCAGATAGCGGGGCTAGCACAGATACGCAGTATTTT. Its translation is CASSPDSGASTDTQYF.